This TCR beta chain was profiled in a study of cytomegalovirus exposure and HLA in healthy donors. About the study: Genotyping of roughly 400 donors showed that around 86% belonged to the Caucasian-associated ancestry cluster.

It was with 60 Vbeta and 13 Jbeta primers that the PCR ran. The protocol was immunoSEQ multiplex PCR, while the TCRdb copy is restricted to in-frame clones and leaves out a portion. The table shows 70,000 to 100,000 clones, with more than 75% occurring only once. The table lists this clone with a count of one. Its antigen is unknown. The V gene lost 0 bases and the J gene lost 6 bases, with 12 bases spanning the gap. Germline V gene data show CDR1 as SGDLS and CDR2 as YYNGEE. The CDR3 is made up of 15 amino acids. General study points: Listed as cytomegalovirus-associated were roughly 180 TCR beta chains. Most of the TCR beta V segments (in an earlier analysis) were productive either about 90% or about 30% of the time. TCR sequences were mostly rare, though some public TCRs occurred in many donors.

This TCR was recovered from a woman in her 50s in good health and CMV-seropositive. The J gene is TRBJ2-2, the V gene TRBV9, with TRBD2 as a possible D gene (5 bases). Sample: PBMCs. CDR3 amino acids: CASSVAFSGSGELFF. The DNA for the CDR3 is TGTGCCAGCAGCGTAGCCTTCTCGGGATCCGGGGAGCTGTTTTTT.